This passage covers 15 T cell receptor beta chains from one sample sequenced in a study of shared clonotypes between healthy human individuals. Assay used: immunoSEQ multiplex PCR; TCRdb lists only in-frame clones, some missing. This sample yields about 1,500,000 clones, of which about 96% are seen a single time; approximately 1% belongs to the top ten. Sequencing was carried out using naive CD4+ T cells sorted from blood. Sample subset: CD45RA+ positively selected. These receptors were obtained from a man aged 25-45 years in good health.

V usage is TRBV9 and J usage is TRBJ1-1, with TRBD1 matching over 9 bases. CDR1 and CDR2 from the germline V gene are SGDLS and YYNGEE. The CDR3 extends over 17 amino acids. Trimming at V came to 2 bases and at J to 4 bases, leaving 12 bases not matched to a gene. CDR3 in amino acids: CASSVGTGSLPGTEAFF. The CDR3 nucleotides are TGTGCCAGCAGCGTCGGGACAGGGTCTCTCCCCGGCACTGAAGCTTTCTTT.

The J gene is TRBJ2-3, the V gene TRBV18, with 8 bases that match TRBD2. Germline CDR1 KGHSH, CDR2 LQKENI. This CDR3 is 16 amino acids long. Trimming cost V 2 bases and J 4 bases; bases outside gene matches: 8. Here the CDR3 reads CASSPLTGGLADTQYF. The CDR3, as DNA: TGTGCCAGCTCACCATTGACGGGAGGGCTCGCAGATACGCAGTATTTT.

This clone appeared a single time. The V and J genes are TRBV7-9 and TRBJ2-1; D might be TRBD2 (6 bases). Trimming stripped 2 bases from V and 0 bases from J, with 11 bases between. This CDR3 comprises 16 residues. Germline CDR1 is SEHNR and CDR2 is FQNEAQ (reference sequence). The CDR3: CASSLLGGRSYNEQFF. CDR3 coding DNA: TGTGCCAGCAGCTTATTGGGAGGACGCTCCTACAATGAGCAGTTCTTC.

The CDR3 loop reads CASSRGPQETQYF. As DNA, the CDR3 is TGTGCCAGCAGCCGCGGACCCCAAGAGACCCAGTACTTC. J is TRBJ2-5 and V is TRBV6-5; D gene ambiguous. The CDR3 is 13 amino acids. V was pared by 6 bases and J by 1 base, with 9 bases between. From germline, CDR1 is MNHEY and CDR2 SVGAGI.

This rearrangement joins TRBV18 to TRBJ2-2; 10 bases align to TRBD1. The CDR3 totals 17 residues. From germline, CDR1 is KGHSH and CDR2 LQKENI. Trimming removed 4 bases from V and 4 bases from J; junction bases left unmatched: 9. The CDR3 is CASSRKDRGQRTGELFF. CDR3 coding DNA: TGTGCCAGCTCACGCAAAGACAGGGGGCAGCGCACCGGGGAGCTGTTTTTT.

The chain recombines TRBV5-1 with TRBJ2-7, with D perhaps given as TRBD1 or TRBD2 (5 bases each). This CDR3 has 14 residues. V gave up 0 bases and J gave up 3 bases, with 10 bases separating them. Germline V gene sequence: CDR1 SGHRS, CDR2 YFSETQ. CDR3 sequence reads: CASSLGWGSYEQYF. The DNA of the CDR3 is TGCGCCAGCAGCTTGGGGTGGGGGAGCTACGAGCAGTACTTC.

This clone is a singleton in its sample. The rearrangement uses TRBV18 and TRBJ1-3, with D possibly TRBD1 on 6 matching bases. This CDR3 has 16 residues. With 3 bases removed from V and 4 bases from J, the gap between germline ends came to 16 bases. Germline-derived CDR1 and CDR2 are KGHSH and LQKENI. CDR3 DNA: TGTGCCAGCTCACCTCCAACTACAGGGAAAGGAAACACCATATATTTT. Its translation: CASSPPTTGKGNTIYF.

The CDR3 protein is CAISETQTGDGYTF. In DNA form, the CDR3 reads TGTGCCATCAGTGAGACACAGACAGGGGATGGCTACACCTTC. This chain connects TRBV10-3 to TRBJ1-2; 8 nucleotides match TRBD1. Germline V gene sequence: CDR1 ENHRY, CDR2 SYGVKD. The CDR3 consists of 14 residues. The V gene end was trimmed by 2 bases and the J gene end by 6 bases; junction bases not matched to a gene: 5.

Note on this clone: The same CDR3 arises from other DNA sequences in this sample as well. This chain joins TRBV19 and TRBJ2-3; 8 bases map to TRBD1. J gave up 1 base and V 6 bases, and 0 bases lay outside the gene matches. Germline V gene sequence: CDR1 LNHDA, CDR2 SQIVND (reference sequence). This CDR3 contains 13 residues. The CDR3 here is CASRDRGTDTQYF. DNA for the CDR3: TGTGCCAGTAGGGACAGGGGCACAGATACGCAGTATTTT. The complete variable domain, with remaining parts taken from reference TRBV19 and TRBJ2-3, reads DGGITQSPKYLFRKEGQNVTLSCEQNLNHDAMYWYRQDPGQGLRLIYYSQIVNDFQKGDIAEGYSVSREKKESFPLTVTSAQKNPTAFYLCASRDRGTDTQYFGPGTRLTVL.

The V call is TRBV5-4, the J call TRBJ2-2; the D is unclear. Germline values: CDR1 SGHNT, CDR2 YYREEE (reference sequence). V lost 4 bases, J lost 1 base, and 11 bases lay in between. The CDR3 is 15 residues long. In DNA form, the CDR3 reads TGTGCCAGCAGCCTGGACCTTCTGAACACCGGGGAGCTGTTTTTT. It is translated as CASSLDLLNTGELFF.

This chain uses TRBV18 with TRBJ2-3, with a possible D match to TRBD1 (6 bases). This CDR3 has 15 residues. The germline V gene has CDR1 KGHSH and CDR2 LQKENI. Trimming stripped 4 bases from V and 2 bases from J, with 13 bases between. In DNA form, the CDR3 reads TGTGCCAGCTCACGTGACAGGCCCCCCACAGATACGCAGTATTTT. The encoded protein is CASSRDRPPTDTQYF.

The CDR3 DNA is TGTGCCAGCAGTTTATTCCACGGAAACACCATATATTTT. Translating gives CASSLFHGNTIYF. The chain carries TRBV28 and TRBJ1-3; D ambiguous. Trimming removed 1 base from V and 4 bases from J, with 5 bases in between. The germline gives CDR1 MDHEN, CDR2 SYDVKM. The CDR3 runs 13 residues.

This chain connects TRBV2 to TRBJ2-3, with D perhaps TRBD2 (5 bases). The CDR3 is 16 residues long. Germline loops: CDR1 SNHLY, CDR2 FYNNEI. V was clipped by 2 bases and J by 0 bases, with 12 bases between them. The CDR3 DNA reads as TGTGCCAGCAGTGAAATTGGCGGGTCCAGCACAGATACGCAGTATTTT. Encoded protein: CASSEIGGSSTDTQYF.

The chain links TRBV10-2 to TRBJ2-3, with D possibly matching TRBD1 (6 bases). V lost 6 bases and J lost 6, with 16 bases in between. CDR1 and CDR2 (germline): WSHSY, SAAADI. The CDR3 loop spans 14 amino acids. The CDR3 protein is CASSQDRSRDTQYF. CDR3 coding DNA: TGCGCCAGCAGCCAAGACAGGAGCCGGGATACGCAGTATTTT.

With regard to this clone: Other DNA sequences in the same sample also yield this CDR3. V gene TRBV5-4 combines with J gene TRBJ2-7, with D perhaps given as TRBD1 or TRBD2 (5 bases each). Germline CDR1 SGHNT, CDR2 YYREEE (reference sequence). The length of the CDR3 is 14 residues. V lost 0 bases and J lost 0, with 7 bases in between. The CDR3 reads CASSLEGTSYEQYF. The CDR3 DNA follows: TGTGCCAGCAGCTTGGAGGGGACCTCCTACGAGCAGTACTTC.